This passage covers 31 T cell receptor beta chains from one sample sequenced in a study of T cells after yellow fever vaccination. MiXCR was run by TCRdb on the 5' RACE reads, yielding one entry per CDR3 protein. Of about 58,000 distinct CDR3 sequences in the sample, around 6.5% were seen once. Sample: CD8+ T cells sorted from PBMCs, taken on the day of the first yellow fever vaccination. All receptors derive from a man between 18 and 35 years old who received the YFV17D yellow fever vaccine.

This clonotype was recorded a few times. The chain joins TRBV27 to TRBJ2-1; 11 bases map to TRBD2. CDR3 length equals 14 residues. Germline-derived CDR1 and CDR2 are MNHEY and SMNVEV (reference sequence). With V trimmed by 7 bases and J by 8 bases, 7 bases remained unmatched. The CDR3 sequence is CASTGTSGLHEQFF. The DNA for the CDR3 is TGTGCCAGCACCGGGACTAGCGGTCTTCATGAGCAGTTCTTC.

The sample holds many counts of this clonotype. This rearrangement joins TRBV7-9 to TRBJ2-1, with D possibly called TRBD1 or TRBD2 (6 bases each). Per germline, CDR1 SEHNR and CDR2 FQNEAQ (reference sequence). Between the trimmed V and J ends, which lost 4 bases and 0 bases, there was a span of 13 bases. The CDR3 has 16 amino acids. The CDR3 loop reads CASSSPTGASYNEQFF. As DNA, the CDR3 is TGTGCCAGCAGCTCCCCCACGGGGGCCTCCTACAATGAGCAGTTCTTC.

This clonotype was counted ten times or more. This sequence joins TRBV5-1 and TRBJ1-2; D is possibly TRBD1 (5 bases). This CDR3 has 14 residues. Germline loops: CDR1 SGHRS, CDR2 YFSETQ. Trimming pared 1 base from V and 8 bases from J, leaving 15 bases between. CDR3 coding DNA: TGCGCCAGCAGCTTGCGGAAGGACACGGACGGCTACACCTTC. Translation: CASSLRKDTDGYTF.

This clonotype was seen many times. V usage is TRBV7-9 and J usage is TRBJ2-1, with 12 positions matching TRBD2. The CDR3 is 15 residues long. Trimming cost V 3 bases and J 7 bases; bases outside gene matches: 4. Germline V gives CDR1 SEHNR, CDR2 FQNEAQ (reference sequence). CDR3 coding DNA: TGTGCCAGCAGCTTCCTAGCGGGGGGGGAAAATGAGCAGTTCTTC. Amino acids: CASSFLAGGENEQFF.

This clonotype came up many times. The chain uses TRBV15 and TRBJ2-7, with unresolved D. V gave up 0 bases and J gave up 2 bases, with 11 bases separating them. The CDR3 loop spans 15 amino acids. Germline V gene sequence: CDR1 LNHNV, CDR2 YYDKDF (reference sequence). The CDR3 DNA reads as TGTGCCACCAGCAGAGAGGTTGGCGGAGCCTACGAGCAGTACGTC. It encodes CATSREVGGAYEQYV.

This clonotype has ten or more counts. The chain carries TRBV4-3 and TRBJ2-7; no definite D call. Germline V lookup: CDR1 LGHNA, CDR2 YSLEER. Trimming shortened V by 0 bases and J by 6 bases, and 9 bases separated the two germline ends. The CDR3 runs 13 residues. CDR3 protein: CASSQERIGEQYF. In DNA, the CDR3 is TGCGCCAGCAGCCAAGAGAGGATCGGCGAGCAGTACTTC.

This chain connects TRBV4-1 to TRBJ1-1, with D unresolved. Germline CDR1 MGHRA, CDR2 YSYEKL. The V end lost 3 bases, the J end lost 6 bases, and 11 bases lay between the germline ends. The CDR3 totals 13 residues. The chain's CDR3 is CASSHITSPEAFF. CDR3 nucleotides: TGCGCCAGCAGCCATATCACCAGTCCTGAAGCTTTCTTT.

The chain carries TRBV29-1 and TRBJ2-3, with TRBD2 identical over 9 bases. CDR1 SQVTM and CDR2 ANQGSEA come from the germline V gene. The length of the CDR3 is 13 residues. Trimming at V came to 7 bases and at J to 0 bases, leaving 2 bases not matched to a gene. The CDR3: CSAREGSTDTQYF. The CDR3, as DNA: TGCAGCGCGCGGGAGGGGAGCACAGATACGCAGTATTTT.

The genes are TRBV4-1 and TRBJ1-1; the match to TRBD1 covers 10 bases. V lost 2 bases to trimming and J lost 6 bases; unmatched junction nucleotides: 6. This CDR3 spans 15 amino acids. Germline CDR1 MGHRA, CDR2 YSYEKL. Here the CDR3 reads CASSQFRDRGAEAFF. The CDR3 nucleotides read TGCGCCAGCAGCCAATTCCGGGACAGGGGCGCTGAAGCTTTCTTT.

The V and J genes are TRBV6-2 or TRBV6-3 and TRBJ2-7, with D possibly TRBD2 on 5 matching bases. Looked up from germline, CDR1 is MNHEY and CDR2 is SVGEGT. The V end was cut by 4 bases, the J end by 7 bases, with 11 bases between. The CDR3 is 12 amino acids. The CDR3 DNA follows: TGTGCCAGCAGTTCTGACCCGGGGGAGCAGTACGTC. This sequence encodes CASSSDPGEQYV.

Worth noting for this clonotype: A read error may account for a junction end that differs from germline. The chain has TRBV12-3 or TRBV12-4 and TRBJ2-6; tentatively, D is TRBD1 (6 bases). This CDR3 has 18 amino acids. The CDR3 sequence is CASSHQGGTISWANVLTF. The CDR3 DNA is TGTGCCAGCAGTCACCAAGGGGGAACGATCTCTTGGGCCAACGTCCTGACTTTC.

Within the sample, this clonotype is large. This sequence joins TRBV10-3 and TRBJ1-1; D not resolved. Germline-derived CDR1 and CDR2 are ENHRY and SYGVKD. V was clipped by 0 bases and J by 4 bases, with 9 bases between them. The CDR3 sequence is 14 residues long. Here the CDR3 DNA reads TGTGCCATCAGTGAGTCACGGAGGTTCACTGAAGCTTTCTTT. Protein: CAISESRRFTEAFF.

This clonotype was detected a few times. V is TRBV2 and J is TRBJ2-7; weak D call: TRBD1 (6 bases). Per germline, CDR1 SNHLY and CDR2 FYNNEI. The V end lost 8 bases, the J end lost 1 base, and 15 bases lay between the germline ends. The CDR3 contains 14 residues. In DNA, the CDR3 is TGTGCCAGCCAAGCCAGGGGAATGTCCTACGAGCAGTACGTC. Translating gives CASQARGMSYEQYV.

The chain couples TRBV12-3 or TRBV12-4 to TRBJ1-2; 7 bases are a match to TRBD1. V gave up 1 base and J gave up 6 bases; unmatched junction bases: 5. The CDR3 loop spans 14 amino acids. The chain's CDR3 is CASSLDRGGNGYTF. DNA for the CDR3: TGTGCCAGCAGTTTAGACAGGGGAGGTAATGGCTACACCTTC.

A few counts support this clonotype. This sequence joins TRBV5-1 and TRBJ2-3, with TRBD2 identical over 12 bases. V was clipped by 6 bases and J by 4 bases; unmatched bases: 0. Germline CDR1 is SGHRS and CDR2 is YFSETQ. The CDR3 has 13 residues. The CDR3 DNA reads as TGCGCCAGCACTAGCGGGGGGGCAGATACGCAGTATTTT. Its protein product is CASTSGGADTQYF.

As to this clonotype: A much larger clone lies one base from this, so it may be a read error. The chain employs TRBV6-6 and TRBJ2-7; D uncertain. The DNA end favors TRBJ2-1, so the J call may be wrong. There are 12 residues in the CDR3. The germline CDR1 and CDR2 sequences are MNHNY and SVGAGI (reference sequence). The DNA of the CDR3 is TGTGCCAGCAGTTATCGAACCTACGAGCAGTTCTTC. Protein product: CASSYRTYEQFF.

The CDR3 spells CASSQDWRASTDTQYF. Written as DNA, the CDR3 is TGTGCCAGCAGCCAAGACTGGCGGGCTAGCACAGATACGCAGTATTTT. This chain uses TRBV14 with TRBJ2-3; tentatively, D is TRBD2 (5 bases). This CDR3 has 16 residues. V lost 0 bases to trimming and J lost 0 bases, with 10 bases between them. Germline V gives CDR1 SGHDN, CDR2 FVKESK.

The chain couples TRBV18 to TRBJ2-3; possibly TRBD2 for D (5 bases). Germline CDR1 reads KGHSH; CDR2 reads LQKENI. The CDR3 extends over 14 amino acids. V was shortened by 3 bases and J by 2 bases, with 9 bases between the two germline ends. Here the CDR3 DNA reads TGTGCCAGCTCACCCGCGCGGGCCACAGATACGCAGTATTTT. This gives the protein CASSPARATDTQYF. Filled out from reference TRBV18 and TRBJ2-3, the complete variable domain reads NAGVMQNPRHLVRRRGQEARLRCSPMKGHSHVYWYRQLPEEGLKFMVYLQKENIIDESGMPKERFSAEFPKEGPSILRIQQVVRGDSAAYFCASSPARATDTQYFGPGTRLTVL.

This clonotype was found a few times. The chain is built from TRBV12-3 or TRBV12-4 and TRBJ2-1; TRBD2 aligns across 11 bases. The CDR3 is 14 amino acids. V lost 6 bases to trimming and J lost 9 bases; unmatched junction nucleotides: 7. DNA for the CDR3: TGTGCCAGCAGCTATAGCGGGGGGGCCGTTGAGCAGTTCTTC. Translating it yields CASSYSGGAVEQFF.

This clonotype has a count of ten or more. The rearrangement joins TRBV18 to TRBJ2-3; 7 bases align to TRBD2. The germline gives CDR1 KGHSH, CDR2 LQKENI. The CDR3 covers 17 residues. The ends lost 3 bases at V and 0 bases at J; junction bases unmatched: 9. CDR3 protein: CASSPSLAGPSTDTQYF. CDR3 DNA: TGTGCCAGCTCACCCTCATTAGCGGGCCCGAGCACAGATACGCAGTATTTT.

The rearrangement links TRBV9 to TRBJ1-3; D unclear. V gave up 3 bases and J gave up 4 bases, with 5 bases separating them. CDR1 is SGDLS and CDR2 is YYNGEE in the germline V gene. The CDR3 covers 12 residues. In DNA, the CDR3 is TGTGCCAGCAGCGGGGGAGGAAACACCATATATTTT. It codes for CASSGGGNTIYF.

This clonotype was seen only a few times. The chain has TRBV19 and TRBJ2-1; D is perhaps TRBD1 or TRBD2 (7 bases each). From germline, CDR1 is LNHDA and CDR2 SQIVND (reference sequence). The CDR3 consists of 12 residues. Trimming took off 9 bases at V and 9 bases at J, with 15 bases between the two ends. CDR3 sequence reads: CASSQGRVEQFF. CDR3 DNA sequence: TGTGCCAGCTCACAGGGGAGGGTTGAGCAGTTCTTC.

This clonotype appeared many times. The gene calls are TRBV7-2 and TRBJ2-1; 11 positions agree with TRBD2. With V trimmed by 6 bases and J by 7 bases, 8 bases remained unmatched. The germline gives CDR1 SGHTA, CDR2 FQGNSA. This CDR3 spans 15 amino acids. The CDR3 DNA follows: TGTGCCAGCAGTTCACTAGCGGGGGTAATGAATGAGCAGTTCTTC. Encoded protein: CASSSLAGVMNEQFF. Full variable domain (missing parts from reference TRBV7-2 and TRBJ2-1): GAGVSQSPSNKVTEKGKDVELRCDPISGHTALYWYRQSLGQGLEFLIYFQGNSAPDKSGLPSDRFSAERTGGSVSTLTIQRTQQEDSAVYLCASSSLAGVMNEQFFGPGTRLTVL.

This clonotype was recorded at least ten times. This chain connects TRBV3-1 to TRBJ2-7; 7 bases align to TRBD2. Trimming took 2 bases from V and 4 from J; bases not matched to a gene: 8. The CDR3 spans 15 residues. Germline V gene lookup returns CDR1 LGHDT and CDR2 YNNKEL (reference sequence). The CDR3 DNA reads as TGTGCCAGCAGCCAACATGGGAGGGGAGCGTACGAGCAGTACTTC. Its translation: CASSQHGRGAYEQYF.

This clonotype was observed a few times. CDR3 region: CASSLGGRGEKLFF. CDR3 in DNA: TGTGCCAGCAGCTTAGGAGGGCGCGGTGAAAAACTGTTTTTT. This rearrangement joins TRBV7-9 to TRBJ1-4; no firm D call. Germline lookup yields CDR1 SEHNR and CDR2 FQNEAQ (reference sequence). The germline V and J ends were trimmed by 1 base and 7 bases, with 10 bases remaining between them. The CDR3 has 14 amino acids.

This clonotype was observed a handful of times. The rearrangement uses TRBV12-3 or TRBV12-4 and TRBJ1-5; D is unresolved. The CDR3 extends over 12 amino acids. V lost 1 base, J lost 7 bases, and 5 bases lay in between. Here the CDR3 DNA reads TGTGCCAGCAGTTTAGGGGAACAGCCCCAGCATTTT. This gives the protein CASSLGEQPQHF.

This clonotype was counted at least ten times. V usage is TRBV9 and J usage is TRBJ2-1, with unresolved D. Germline-derived CDR1 and CDR2 are SGDLS and YYNGEE. V shed 0 bases and J shed 5 bases, with 3 bases lying between them. The CDR3 spans 12 residues. The CDR3 region is CASSVADNEQFF. Written as DNA, the CDR3 is TGTGCCAGCAGCGTAGCGGACAATGAGCAGTTCTTC.

This clonotype appeared a few times. V and J are TRBV11-2 and TRBJ2-1; D uncertain. With 0 bases removed from V and 9 bases from J, the gap between germline ends came to 15 bases. This CDR3 contains 15 residues. Germline-derived CDR1 and CDR2 are SGHAT and FQNNGV. CDR3 nucleotides: TGTGCCAGCAGCTTAGATGGCTGGCGGTGGGGTGAGCAGTTCTTC. It translates to CASSLDGWRWGEQFF.

This sequence joins TRBV6-2 or TRBV6-3 and TRBJ2-1; TRBD2 matches at 13 bases. Looked up from germline, CDR1 is MNHEY and CDR2 is SVGEGT. With 7 bases clipped from V and 0 bases from J, the junction kept 9 bases outside the gene matches. The CDR3 spans 18 residues. DNA of the CDR3: TGTGCCAGCATTAGGGGCGGACTAGCGGGGGACTCCTACAATGAGCAGTTCTTC. It codes for CASIRGGLAGDSYNEQFF.

This clonotype came up a few times. This chain joins TRBV19 and TRBJ2-1, with TRBD2 as a possible D gene (6 bases). Germline assignment: CDR1 LNHDA and CDR2 SQIVND (reference sequence). The V and J ends lost 11 bases and 3 bases respectively, with 11 bases between them. This CDR3 has 12 amino acids. CDR3: CAVRGDYNEQFF. The CDR3 nucleotides are TGTGCCGTACGCGGGGACTACAATGAGCAGTTCTTC.

There are many counts of this clonotype. One junction end disagrees with the germline gene, perhaps due to a read error. The rearrangement joins TRBV6-4 to TRBJ2-1, with 9 bases matching TRBD1. Germline assignment: CDR1 MRHNA and CDR2 SNTAGT. The CDR3 length is 15 residues. CDR3 protein: CSSSDRTGAIDEQFF. DNA of the CDR3: TGTTCCAGCAGTGACCGGACAGGGGCAATCGATGAGCAGTTCTTC.